Detailed here is one T cell receptor beta chain. Its antigen is unidentified. Unique molecular identifiers were used to barcode this TCRbeta library. Via MiXCR, TCRdb re-called the PCR reads, giving one row per CDR3 protein. The data show 500,000 to 600,000 distinct CDR3 sequences, with 25% to 30% seen just once and 36% held by the top ten. The data were taken from a study of T-cell reconstitution after alpha-beta-depleted transplantation in children. Study results and limitations: Recipient T cells and thymic progenitors that survived were the source of the high TCRbeta diversity seen at day 60 in some patients. T cells produced anew were the main source of T-cell counts and diversity one year after transplant. About two months after transplant, alpha-beta T cells reportedly came from several hundred expanded graft clones.

Germline V gene lookup returns CDR1 SGHTA and CDR2 FQGNSA. The CDR3 runs to 15 residues. V lost 1 base, J lost 4 bases, and 7 bases stayed unmatched. This receptor was identified in a boy younger than two with Wiskott-Aldrich syndrome, due to receive a stem cell transplant. The genes are TRBV7-2 and TRBJ2-7; 7 positions agree with TRBD1. The input for sequencing was PBMCs, taken before TCRalphabeta/CD19-depleted stem cell transplant. As DNA, the CDR3 is TGTGCCAGCAGCTTAGATGGGACAGAGTCATACGAGCAGTACTTC. Translated: CASSLDGTESYEQYF.